The entry below gives a single T cell receptor beta chain sequence along with its context. Its antigen is currently not known. An end of the junction does not agree with germline; a read error may underlie this. Blood RNA was extracted from unsorted whole blood using TRIzol reagent, and germline DNA was obtained with the DNeasy Blood & Tissue kit. Patients had chronic HBV infection and were treatment-naive at sampling. Before surgery, approximately 3.8 milliliters of peripheral blood were collected into K2EDTA tubes. Using a constant-region primer and ProtoScript II reverse transcriptase, TCRbeta-specific cDNA was reverse-transcribed from around 500 ng total RNA. TCRbeta libraries were built with three nested multiplex PCR rounds, a slightly modified ARM-PCR procedure. Each of the first two PCR rounds ran for about 10 cycles and used multiplex TRBV1-TRBV30 forward primers together with a Cbeta reverse primer. Sample barcodes and Illumina adapters were added in a final 25-cycle PCR using Deep VentR polymerase. Before sequencing, amplicons between 200 and 500 bp were purified from gel using a QIAquick gel extraction kit. An Illumina HiSeq 2500 was used to sequence the TCRbeta amplicons, generating 250-bp paired-end reads. As for how the authors treated the data: To recover full CDR3 sequences, reads were quality-trimmed using Trimmomatic v0.33 and paired reads were then merged using FLASH v1.2.11. V, D and J germline segments were assigned to the rearranged TCRbeta sequences using MiGEC v1.2.1b. Clonotype statistics and Shannon-Wiener diversity indices were computed with VDJtools v1.0.0. To cut down on sampling bias, every analysis after diversity analysis relied on just the 250 most abundant clonotypes from each sample. TCRdb's own reprocessing of the public reads used fastp at Q25 and MiXCR and kept productive beta chains. Rows with one shared CDR3 protein collapse into an entry with the most common genes and DNA. TCRdb's processing, not the study's, gives the V and J calls here. The sample contains approximately 310,000 distinct CDR3 sequences, 55% to 65% of them found a single time. The ten largest clones take up roughly 10% of the sample.

The data stem from a study of tumor-infiltrating lymphocytes in primary liver carcinoma (dated by TCRdb to 2017 to 2019). Background on the whole study: Roughly five patients with histopathologically diagnosed primary liver carcinoma underwent surgical resection in China between late 2015 and March 2016. The five patients, three men and two women aged 30 to 69 years, had hepatocellular carcinoma (four) or combined HCC and intrahepatic cholangiocarcinoma (one). Tumors of the five patients were stage T1-T3 N0M0 with maximum diameters of roughly 4.2 to 11 cm. Samples yielded roughly 3.65 to 7.13 million productive TCRbeta reads; read depth did not differ significantly between tissue types. Across five regions of each liver tumor, along with adjacent normal tissue and blood, the study brought together TCRbeta repertoire sequencing, expression microarrays and whole-exome sequencing. A total of roughly 35 specimens from 5 patients underwent TCRbeta repertoire sequencing, comprising about 25 tumor regions, 5 adjacent noncancerous liver tissues and 5 peripheral blood samples. Technical replicate repertoires showed high reproducibility, with mean shared-clone rates about 0.92 and correlation coefficients above 0.98. Overall study outcomes, separate from this receptor: The top 250 clones accounted for a significantly greater share of the repertoire in tumors than in blood (p = 0.039). Only the TCR beta chain was sequenced, which likely underestimates true repertoire diversity because unpaired alpha chains were not captured. Because the samples were bulk and unsorted, CD4+ and CD8+ T cell repertoires could not be compared. Repertoire overlap was higher between tumor regions (mean around 36%) than tumor-adjacent (around 17%) or tumor-blood (approximately 14%) pairs, consistent with antigen-driven expansion. The study included only a few patients, and the authors note findings should be validated in a larger study.

From the germline V gene, CDR1 is MNHEY and CDR2 is SVGAGI. The CDR3 sequence holds 14 residues, the cysteine and phenylalanine included. Left in the record is the CDR3 DNA by itself, 42 bases read in frame from the first base. The receptor was derived from a man between 40 and 49 years old with primary liver carcinoma and hepatitis B virus infection. Sequencing was done on a sample of peripheral blood. The chain couples TRBV6-5 to TRBJ2-1; the junction holds 7 bases that match TRBD1. The CDR3 sequence is CGSRGTETYNEQFF. The nucleotide sequence is TGTGGCAGCAGGGGGACGGAGACCTACAATGAGCAATTCTTC.